These 7 T cell receptor beta chains were all obtained from the same sample, sequenced in a study of T cell repertoires in cytomegalovirus infection. MiXCR, run by TCRdb on the reads, gives a single entry per CDR3 protein. Here the sample spans fewer than 700,000 distinct CDR3 sequences, about 24% being singletons. Input material: CD8+ T cells from PBMCs. The receptors were sampled from a human donor in good health (CMV status not recorded). Some clones in this sample may be carry-over from other donors' samples.

The chain recombines TRBV20-1 with TRBJ2-7, with D perhaps assigned TRBD1 or TRBD2 (5 bases each). Germline CDR1 and CDR2: DFQATT and SNEGSKA (reference sequence). This CDR3 has 13 residues. Trimming cost V 7 bases and J 0 bases, with 13 bases left between them. The CDR3 loop is CSGRDGSSYEQYF. CDR3 nucleotide sequence: TGCAGTGGCAGGGACGGGTCCTCCTACGAGCAGTACTTC.

This clonotype was recorded at least ten times. The chain recombines TRBV7-2 with TRBJ2-1; a possible D gene is TRBD1 (5 bases). CDR1 SGHTA and CDR2 FQGNSA come from the germline V gene. This CDR3 is 16 amino acids long. Trimming removed 1 base at V and 5 bases at J, with 15 bases between. CDR3 sequence: CASSLGRAIDNNEQFF. In DNA form, the CDR3 reads TGTGCCAGCAGCTTAGGCAGGGCTATAGACAACAATGAGCAGTTCTTC.

The chain couples TRBV7-2 to TRBJ2-4; 7 bases are shared with TRBD1. The CDR3 length is 16 residues. Trimming took 2 bases from V and 5 from J; bases not matched to a gene: 9. Per germline, CDR1 SGHTA and CDR2 FQGNSA. The CDR3 protein is CASSLRAGGRQNIQYF. The DNA of the CDR3 is TGTGCCAGCAGCTTACGGGCAGGGGGACGCCAAAACATTCAGTACTTC.

This clonotype occurred a few times. A junction boundary mismatches the germline segment, possibly from a read error. This rearrangement joins TRBV27 to TRBJ1-1, with D perhaps matching TRBD1 (6 bases). This CDR3 has 16 amino acids. Germline CDR1 is MNHEY and CDR2 is SMNVEV (reference sequence). CDR3: CVSSLNRAMMNTEAFF. The CDR3 DNA sequence: TGTGTCAGCAGTCTAAACAGGGCTATGATGAACACTGAAGCTTTCTTT.

Many counts were recorded for this clonotype. The chain uses TRBV7-9 and TRBJ1-1; D is undetermined. The germline V gene encodes CDR1 SEHNR and CDR2 FQNEAQ (reference sequence). Trimming pared 6 bases from V and 2 bases from J, leaving 7 bases between. The CDR3 has 12 residues. The CDR3 spells CASSNGNTEAFF. The DNA of the CDR3 is TGTGCCAGCAGTAACGGAAACACTGAAGCTTTCTTT.

The chain employs TRBV4-1 and TRBJ2-3; maybe TRBD2 (5 bases). From germline, CDR1 is MGHRA and CDR2 YSYEKL. This CDR3 has 15 residues. The V end was cut by 3 bases, the J end by 2 bases, with 12 bases between. CDR3 sequence reads: CASSHGGFSTDTQYF. The CDR3 nucleotides read TGCGCCAGCAGCCACGGCGGGTTCTCCACAGATACGCAGTATTTT.

Here the CDR3 DNA reads TGCGCCAGCAGCCAAGATCAGGGTTATAATTCACCCCTCCACTTT. Its protein is CASSQDQGYNSPLHF. This chain joins TRBV4-3 and TRBJ1-6; TRBD1 might be the D (5 bases). This CDR3 is 15 amino acids long. Germline V gene data show CDR1 as LGHNA and CDR2 as YSLEER. V gave up 0 bases and J gave up 4 bases, with 7 bases separating them.